This T cell receptor beta chain stems from a study of CD8+ T cells in alopecia areata. Treatment given: oral pan-JAK inhibitor, 5-10 mg twice daily. From germline, CDR1 is SGHTA and CDR2 FQGNSA. This CDR3 spans 14 amino acids. V lost 5 bases and J lost 4; bases outside the gene matches: 3. Investigators isolated RNA and reverse transcribed it into cDNA to act as the sequencing template. Method: immunoSEQ multiplex PCR; TCRdb's copy keeps in-frame clones and lacks some. The repertoire holds 250,000 to 300,000 clones, 58% seen once, with approximately 1.7% in the top ten. This TCR was sampled from a human donor with alopecia areata. The J gene is TRBJ2-3, the V gene TRBV7-2; 10 nucleotides line up with TRBD1. The sequences come from CD4+ T cells sorted from blood, collected at week 24, from a patient treated with tofacitinib. CDR3 sequence reads: CASSQGTGADTQYF. The CDR3 coding sequence is TGTGCCAGCAGCCAGGGGACAGGGGCAGATACGCAGTATTTT.